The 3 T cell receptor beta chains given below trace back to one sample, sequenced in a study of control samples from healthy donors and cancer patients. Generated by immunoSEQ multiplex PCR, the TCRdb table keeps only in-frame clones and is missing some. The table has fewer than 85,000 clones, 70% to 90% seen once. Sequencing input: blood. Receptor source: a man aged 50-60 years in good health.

The CDR3 region is CASRGTGVNQPQHF. CDR3 nucleotides: TGTGCCAGCAGAGGCACAGGGGTCAATCAGCCCCAGCATTTT. This chain joins TRBV3-1 (or the pseudogene TRBV3-2) and TRBJ1-5; 7 bases align to TRBD1. This CDR3 is built from 14 residues. The trim removed 6 bases at V and 3 bases at J, leaving 5 bases unmatched. The germline CDR1 and CDR2 sequences are LGHDT and YNNKEL (reference sequence).

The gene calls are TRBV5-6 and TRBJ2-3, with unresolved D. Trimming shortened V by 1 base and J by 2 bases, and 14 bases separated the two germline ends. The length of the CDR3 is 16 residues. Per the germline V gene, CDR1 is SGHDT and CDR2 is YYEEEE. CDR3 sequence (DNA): TGTGCCAGCAGCTTGCGTCCCCACCTACTCACAGATACGCAGTATTTT. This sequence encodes CASSLRPHLLTDTQYF.

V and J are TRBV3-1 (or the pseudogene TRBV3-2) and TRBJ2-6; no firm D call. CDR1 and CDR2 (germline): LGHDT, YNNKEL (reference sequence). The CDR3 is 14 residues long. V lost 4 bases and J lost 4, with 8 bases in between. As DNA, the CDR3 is TGTGCCAGCAGCCGTCCCTCCGGGGCCAACGTCCTGACTTTC. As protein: CASSRPSGANVLTF.